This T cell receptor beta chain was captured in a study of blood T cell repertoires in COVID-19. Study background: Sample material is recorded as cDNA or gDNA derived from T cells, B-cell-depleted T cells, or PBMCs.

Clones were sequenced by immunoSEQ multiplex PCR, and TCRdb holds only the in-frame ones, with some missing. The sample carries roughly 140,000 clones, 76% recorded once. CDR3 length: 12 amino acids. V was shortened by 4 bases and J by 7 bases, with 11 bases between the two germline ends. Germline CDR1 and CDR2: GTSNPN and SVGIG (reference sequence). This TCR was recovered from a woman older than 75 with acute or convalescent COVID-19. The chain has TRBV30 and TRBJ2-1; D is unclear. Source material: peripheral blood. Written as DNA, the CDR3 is TGTGCCTGGACTCCCTTTGAGAATGAGCAGTTCTTC. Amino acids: CAWTPFENEQFF.